This TCR beta chain appears in the sequencing data of a study of T cell responses to AZD1222 COVID-19 vaccine (dated by TCRdb to 2020 to 2023). A note on the overall study: TCR sequencing was performed for roughly 250 trial participants, of whom 200 to 220 were given two doses of AZD1222 and about 25 were given two doses of MenACWY control vaccine. Trial participants were enrolled by age into 18-55, 56-69 and 70-plus year subgroups, with approximately 150, 28 and 58 TCR-sequenced participants respectively.

The paper as a whole reports these results and caveats: Participants were mostly white British, with more females than males. The authors suggested clonal diversity may have been underestimated. Spike-specific TCR breadth and depth rose significantly after two AZD1222 doses compared with day 0 and with MenACWY recipients. Because no samples from the day 14 peak response were available, repertoires could be characterized only after the peak T cell response. Conclusions about previously exposed vaccinees were limited because only six or seven AZD1222 recipients were SARS-CoV-2 seropositive at baseline. Reportedly, almost half of the unique spike-specific TCRs recognized epitopes lying outside the regions that are mutated in the B.1.351 and B.1.1.7 variants. Vaccine-associated CD4 TCRs spanned the whole spike protein, with dominant responses in regions 160-218 and 743-854. In the small 56-69-year group, the increase in depth fell short of significance, most likely because of low power.

The CDR3 regions of human TCRbeta chains were analyzed by immunosequencing. Per the source publication's procedure: Repertoire TCRs were matched against a reference library of SARS-CoV-2-specific TCRs generated with the MIRA antigen-specificity platform. Breadth was defined as the fraction of unique TCRs that were SARS-CoV-2-associated. Depth was defined as the fraction of total T cells that were SARS-CoV-2-associated. Using the MIRA data, each spike-specific TCR was mapped to the spike region that the TCR reacts to and placed in a CD4 or CD8 class. Log10-transformed breadth and depth values were compared by one-way ANOVA with Sidak's multiple comparisons tests. The table was pulled from immuneACCESS by TCRdb, which kept in-frame rearrangements only. Such tables lose some clones; where checked, under half of the loss comes from unresolved V genes, and the rest has no known cause. The D gene and trimming were derived from the DNA, and the V and J assignments and clone size from that table. This sample lists about 93,000 clones; roughly 91% were detected once. Around 2.8% of the sample rests with the top ten.

This clone has a single count. No cognate antigen has been identified for it. Base qualities are missing; no much larger clone stands one base away. CDR3 length: 13 amino acids, cysteine to phenylalanine. The entry retains the CDR3 DNA only, 39 bases that are in frame from base 1. The germline V gene (reference sequence) specifies LNHDA as CDR1 and SQIVND as CDR2. V loses 6 bases of germline sequence and J loses 7 bases, and the interval between the two ends is 15 bases. Read against the paper, the sample's time point label means: baseline before first vaccination. The intended sense of this specimen's treatment or condition label: meningococcal conjugate vaccine given as trial control. Vaccinee samples were obtained from the UK trials COV001 and COV002, which included a single-blind randomized controlled phase 2/3 trial of AZD1222 (ChAdOx1 nCoV-19) in healthy adults. For TCRbeta chain sequencing, PBMC samples from trial participants were taken at day 0 and at day 28 after the second dose.

The sequence is built from TRBV19 and TRBJ1-1; TRBD1 is possibly the D segment (6 matching bases). The sequences come from peripheral blood, collected on day 0 of MenACWY control vaccination. The clonotype was recovered from an adult in good health. Here the CDR3 is given as CASRDGQLYEAFF. Here is the DNA: TGTGCCAGTAGAGATGGACAGCTTTATGAAGCTTTCTTT.